This TCR beta chain was identified during a study of cytotoxic CD8 clonotypes in ibrutinib-treated CLL. Study observations and caveats: Public clonotypes showed up rarely, and on treatment they shrank or held steady.

Germline CDR1 is SGHDT and CDR2 is YYEEEE. V lost 4 bases and J lost 2, with 7 bases in between. The CDR3 extends over 12 amino acids. Sequencing was designed to attain a depth spanning 1 in 200,000 to 1 in 1 million T cells. Here immunoSEQ multiplex PCR was the method, and the copy in TCRdb shows in-frame clones only, minus some. This sample yields approximately 74,000 clones, of which over 75% are seen a single time; less than 9% belongs to the top ten. This clone was counted a single time. Its antigen remains unknown. The material sequenced was PBMCs, taken at disease progression, from a patient treated with ibrutinib. J is TRBJ2-7 and V is TRBV5-6; D unresolved. The source is a human donor with chronic lymphocytic leukemia. CDR3 coding DNA: TGTGCCAGCAGCCTATCCCCCTACGAGCAGTACTTC. Its translation is CASSLSPYEQYF.